Listed here is a single T cell receptor beta chain. The V gene end was trimmed by 1 base and the J gene end by 9 bases; junction bases not matched to a gene: 6. Germline V gene sequence: CDR1 SGHTA, CDR2 FQGTGA. This CDR3 contains 14 residues. This entry belongs to a study of blood T cell repertoires in COVID-19. Study context: Spain, Italy and the United States supplied samples that represented acute and convalescent COVID-19. PBMCs, B-cell-depleted T cells, or T cells were the source of the cDNA or gDNA that made up the material.

Methods used by the authors: Researchers report that nucleated cell counts were estimated from reference gene primer amplification. Libraries were prepared by immunoSEQ multiplex PCR; TCRdb keeps only in-frame clonotypes and omits some of them. V and J calls and clone size are as listed in that table; D and trimming were resolved from the DNA. The sample carries around 70,000 clones, approximately 89% recorded once. The sample consisted of peripheral blood. This TCR was sampled from a man at least 80 years old with acute or convalescent COVID-19. V usage is TRBV7-3 and J usage is TRBJ2-1; 7 nucleotides line up with TRBD2. The CDR3 loop is CASSLNSPGGEQFF. CDR3 bases: TGTGCCAGCAGCTTAAACAGCCCGGGAGGTGAGCAGTTCTTC.